The table lists the clone carrying this T cell receptor (beta chain) with a few counts. This entry comes from a study of response to subunit inactivated influenza vaccine. The germline V gene has CDR1 DFQATT and CDR2 SNEGSKA (reference sequence). Trimming at V came to 3 bases and at J to 6 bases, leaving 4 bases not matched to a gene. The CDR3 is made up of 13 amino acids. Using its own MiXCR run on the RT-PCR reads, TCRdb lists one record per CDR3 protein. The sample yields around 750,000 distinct CDR3 sequences, less than 25% seen once. The TCR sequence derives from a man aged 45 to 65 who received an inactivated influenza vaccine. The genes are TRBV20-1 and TRBJ2-1, with 8 bases aligning to TRBD2. The material sequenced was PBMCs from blood, taken 4 to 6 days after vaccination. In nucleotides, the CDR3 is TGCAGTGCTAGTGAACTAGCGGTCAATGAGCAGTTCTTC. Protein sequence: CSASELAVNEQFF.